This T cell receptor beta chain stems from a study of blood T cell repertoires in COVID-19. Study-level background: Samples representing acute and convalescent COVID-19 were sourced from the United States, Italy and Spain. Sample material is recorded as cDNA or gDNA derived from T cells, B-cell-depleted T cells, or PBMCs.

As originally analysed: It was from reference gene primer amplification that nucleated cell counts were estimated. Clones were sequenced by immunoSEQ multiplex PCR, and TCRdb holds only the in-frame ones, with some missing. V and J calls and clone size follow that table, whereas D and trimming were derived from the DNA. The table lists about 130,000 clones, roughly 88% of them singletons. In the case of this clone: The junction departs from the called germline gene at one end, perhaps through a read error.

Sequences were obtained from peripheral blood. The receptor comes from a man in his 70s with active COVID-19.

The CDR3 region has the DNA TGTGCCAGCACCCAAAGGGGGTTAGGTGAAGCTTTCTTT. It encodes CASTQRGLGEAFF. V and J are TRBV3-1 (or the pseudogene TRBV3-2) and TRBJ1-1; D might be TRBD1 (6 bases). Germline V CDR1 and CDR2: LGHDT, YNNKEL (reference sequence). The CDR3 sequence is 13 residues long.